The entry below describes one T cell receptor beta chain. Its specificity is not known. The data derive from a study of post-analysis software for immune sequencing data. The overall study: The patients showed relapsing-remitting, secondary progressive and progressive-relapsing multiple sclerosis courses. Study results and caveats: Four or five TRBV segments, TRBV5-6, TRBV5-1 and TRBV20-1 among them, were found more frequent in patients than controls.

CDR1 and CDR2 (germline): SGHRS, YFSETQ. The CDR3 is 16 residues long. With V trimmed by 0 bases and J by 11 bases, 14 bases remained unmatched. Unique molecular identifiers were built into the TCR beta cDNA libraries. TCRdb re-derived calls from the PCR reads in MiXCR, one entry per CDR3 protein. This sample has approximately 460,000 distinct CDR3 sequences, with roughly 45% found just once. This chain links TRBV5-1 with TRBJ2-5; the match to TRBD2 covers 9 bases. This sequence was found in a girl aged 5 to 17 with multiple sclerosis. Source material: blood. Written as DNA, the CDR3 is TGCGCCAGCAGCTTGGGGGTTAGCGGGAGTGAACCTGAGCAGTACTTC. Its translation is CASSLGVSGSEPEQYF.